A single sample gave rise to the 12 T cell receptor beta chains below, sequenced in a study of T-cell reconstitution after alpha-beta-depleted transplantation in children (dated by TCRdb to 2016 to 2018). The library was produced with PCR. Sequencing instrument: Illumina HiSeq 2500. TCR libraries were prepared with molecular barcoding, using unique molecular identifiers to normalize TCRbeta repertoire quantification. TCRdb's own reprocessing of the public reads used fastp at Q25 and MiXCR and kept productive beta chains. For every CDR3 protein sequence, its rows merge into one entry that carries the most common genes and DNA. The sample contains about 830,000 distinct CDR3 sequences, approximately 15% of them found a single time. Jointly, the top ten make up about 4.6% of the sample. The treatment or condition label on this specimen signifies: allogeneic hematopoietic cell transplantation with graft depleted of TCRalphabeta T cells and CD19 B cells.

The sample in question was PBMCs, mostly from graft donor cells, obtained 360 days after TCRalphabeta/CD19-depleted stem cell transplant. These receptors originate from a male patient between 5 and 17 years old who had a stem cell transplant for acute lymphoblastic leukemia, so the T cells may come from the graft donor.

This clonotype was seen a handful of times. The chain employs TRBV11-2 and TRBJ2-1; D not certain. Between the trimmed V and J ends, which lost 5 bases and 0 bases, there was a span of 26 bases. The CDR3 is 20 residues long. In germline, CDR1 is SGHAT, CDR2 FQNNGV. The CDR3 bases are TGTGCCAGCAGCCCCTCGAGAGCATGGGGAATTAAAACCTCCTACAATGAGCAGTTCTTC. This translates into CASSPSRAWGIKTSYNEQFF. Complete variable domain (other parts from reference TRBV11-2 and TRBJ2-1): EAGVAQSPRYKIIEKRQSVAFWCNPISGHATLYWYQQILGQGPKLLIQFQNNGVVDDSQLPKDRFSAERLKGVDSTLKIQPAKLEDSAVYLCASSPSRAWGIKTSYNEQFFGPGTRLTVL.

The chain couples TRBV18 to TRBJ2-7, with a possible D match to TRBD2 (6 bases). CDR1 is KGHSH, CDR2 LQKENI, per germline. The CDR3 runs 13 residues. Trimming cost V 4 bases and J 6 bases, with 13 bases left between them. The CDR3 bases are TGTGCCAGCTCACTCGATAGACTAGGCGAGCAGTACTTC. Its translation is CASSLDRLGEQYF.

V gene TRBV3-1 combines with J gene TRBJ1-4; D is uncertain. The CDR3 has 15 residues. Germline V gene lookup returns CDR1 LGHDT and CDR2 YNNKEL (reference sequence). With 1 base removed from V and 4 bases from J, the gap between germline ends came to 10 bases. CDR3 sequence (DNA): TGTGCCAGCAGCCAAGGAAACTACCGTAATGAAAAACTGTTTTTT. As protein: CASSQGNYRNEKLFF.

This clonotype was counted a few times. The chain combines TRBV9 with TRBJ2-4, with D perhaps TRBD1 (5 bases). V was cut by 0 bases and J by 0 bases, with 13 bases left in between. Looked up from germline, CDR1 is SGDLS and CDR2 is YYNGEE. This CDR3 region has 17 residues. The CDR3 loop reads CASSVDLGHLAKNIQYF. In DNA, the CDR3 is TGTGCCAGCAGCGTAGATCTGGGGCACCTAGCCAAAAACATTCAGTACTTC.

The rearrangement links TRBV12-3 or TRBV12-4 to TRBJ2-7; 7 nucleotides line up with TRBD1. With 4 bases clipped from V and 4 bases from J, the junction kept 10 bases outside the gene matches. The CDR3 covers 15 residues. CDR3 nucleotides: TGTGCCAGCAGTTCTACTGACAGGGAGAGGTACGAGCAGTACTTC. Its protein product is CASSSTDRERYEQYF.

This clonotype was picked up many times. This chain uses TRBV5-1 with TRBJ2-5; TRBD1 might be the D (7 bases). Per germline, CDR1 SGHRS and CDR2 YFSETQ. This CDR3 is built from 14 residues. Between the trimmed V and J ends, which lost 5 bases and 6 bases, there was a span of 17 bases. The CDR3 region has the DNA TGCGCCAGCAGGGCTATCCAGGGGGGACAGACCCAGTACTTC. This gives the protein CASRAIQGGQTQYF. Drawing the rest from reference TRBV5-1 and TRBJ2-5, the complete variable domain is KAGVTQTPRYLIKTRGQQVTLSCSPISGHRSVSWYQQTPGQGLQFLFEYFSETQRNKGNFPGRFSGRQFSNSRSEMNVSTLELGDSALYLCASRAIQGGQTQYFGPGTRLLVL.

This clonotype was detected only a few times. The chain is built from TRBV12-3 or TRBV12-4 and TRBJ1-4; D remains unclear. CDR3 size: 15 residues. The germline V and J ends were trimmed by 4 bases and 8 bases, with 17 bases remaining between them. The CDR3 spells CASSSDGLASEKLFF. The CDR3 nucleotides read TGTGCCAGCAGTTCGGACGGTTTAGCCAGCGAAAAACTGTTTTTT.

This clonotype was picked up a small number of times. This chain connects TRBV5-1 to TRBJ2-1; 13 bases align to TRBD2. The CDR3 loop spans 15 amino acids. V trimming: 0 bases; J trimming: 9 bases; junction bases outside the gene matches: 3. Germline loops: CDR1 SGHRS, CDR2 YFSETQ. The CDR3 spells CASSLGTSGSSEQFF. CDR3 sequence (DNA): TGCGCCAGCAGCTTGGGGACTAGCGGGAGTAGTGAGCAGTTCTTC. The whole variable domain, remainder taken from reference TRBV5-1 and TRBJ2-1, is KAGVTQTPRYLIKTRGQQVTLSCSPISGHRSVSWYQQTPGQGLQFLFEYFSETQRNKGNFPGRFSGRQFSNSRSEMNVSTLELGDSALYLCASSLGTSGSSEQFFGPGTRLTVL.

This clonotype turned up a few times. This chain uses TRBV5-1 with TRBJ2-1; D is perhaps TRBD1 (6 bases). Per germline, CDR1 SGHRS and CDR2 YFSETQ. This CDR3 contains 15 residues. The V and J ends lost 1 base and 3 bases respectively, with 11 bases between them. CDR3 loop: CASSLFQGRYNEQFF. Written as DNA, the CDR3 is TGCGCCAGCAGCTTGTTCCAGGGGCGCTACAATGAGCAGTTCTTC.

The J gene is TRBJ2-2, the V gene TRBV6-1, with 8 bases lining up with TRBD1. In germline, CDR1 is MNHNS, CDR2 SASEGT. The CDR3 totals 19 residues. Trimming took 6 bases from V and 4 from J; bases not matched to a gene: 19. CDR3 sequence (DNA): TGTGCCAGCAGCACGCCTTATAGCTCGGACAGGGAGTTCACCGGGGAGCTGTTTTTT. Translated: CASSTPYSSDREFTGELFF.

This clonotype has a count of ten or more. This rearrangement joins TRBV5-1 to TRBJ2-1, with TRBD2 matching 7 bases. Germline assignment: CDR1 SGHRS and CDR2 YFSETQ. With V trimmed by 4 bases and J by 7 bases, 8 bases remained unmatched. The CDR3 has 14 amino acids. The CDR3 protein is CASSPRGGGNEQFF. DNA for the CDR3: TGCGCCAGCAGCCCCCGCGGGGGAGGGAATGAGCAGTTCTTC.

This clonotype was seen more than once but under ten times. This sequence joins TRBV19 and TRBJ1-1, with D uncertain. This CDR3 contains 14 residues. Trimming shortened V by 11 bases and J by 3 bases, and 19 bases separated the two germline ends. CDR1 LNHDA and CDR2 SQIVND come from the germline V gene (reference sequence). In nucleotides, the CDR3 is TGTGCCGCCCGAAGGGTGGGAGCGGACACTGAAGCTTTCTTT. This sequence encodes CAARRVGADTEAFF.